The 17 T cell receptor beta chains below all came from one sample that was sequenced in a study of cytomegalovirus exposure and HLA in healthy donors. This table comes from immunoSEQ multiplex PCR, and its TCRdb copy is limited to in-frame clones, with some not included. The table records 260,000 or so clones, 90% of them present only once. Specimen: PBMCs. Receptor source: a woman younger than 45 in good health and CMV-seronegative.

CDR3 nucleotide sequence: TGCGCCAGCAGCTTGTCCCAATGGGAGGGAAGGGAAGGCGGCTACACCTTC. Its protein is CASSLSQWEGREGGYTF. The chain is built from TRBV5-1 and TRBJ1-2; D gene unclear. CDR3 length: 17 residues. V gave up 1 base and J gave up 8 bases, with 24 bases separating them. Germline-derived CDR1 and CDR2 are SGHRS and YFSETQ.

This clone was counted once. Other DNA sequences in the same sample also yield this CDR3. The genes are TRBV27 and TRBJ2-3; D is unclear. CDR1 and CDR2 from the germline V gene are MNHEY and SMNVEV (reference sequence). The CDR3 loop spans 12 amino acids. V was clipped by 4 bases and J by 1 base, with 3 bases between them. CDR3 bases: TGTGCCAGCAGTTCCCGCACAGATACGCAGTATTTT. As protein: CASSSRTDTQYF.

V usage is TRBV19 and J usage is TRBJ2-7; D not certain. V lost 4 bases and J lost 4, with 8 bases in between. Germline lookup yields CDR1 LNHDA and CDR2 SQIVND (reference sequence). The CDR3 sequence is 12 residues long. The CDR3 nucleotides read TGTGCCAGTAGTAGGATCGGATACGAGCAGTACTTC. Protein sequence: CASSRIGYEQYF.

This chain joins TRBV28 and TRBJ2-6; TRBD2 agrees at 8 bases. V trimming: 4 bases; J trimming: 3 bases; junction bases outside the gene matches: 2. CDR1 is MDHEN and CDR2 is SYDVKM in the germline V gene. The CDR3 runs 15 residues. This CDR3 reads CASSSAGGGANVLTF. In DNA, the CDR3 is TGTGCCAGCAGTTCCGCGGGGGGTGGGGCCAACGTCCTGACTTTC.

The chain uses TRBV5-1 and TRBJ2-5; 8 nucleotides agree with TRBD1. The CDR3 is 15 amino acids. Germline trimming cut 0 bases from V and 2 bases from J; bases unmatched to any gene: 3. CDR1 is SGHRS, CDR2 YFSETQ, per germline. CDR3 DNA: TGCGCCAGCAGCTTGGCCGGGACAGGTCAAGAGACCCAGTACTTC. It translates to CASSLAGTGQETQYF.

This clone came up once. The gene calls are TRBV28 and TRBJ1-5, with D perhaps TRBD1 (6 bases). CDR3 length: 14 amino acids. Trimming stripped 4 bases from V and 7 bases from J, with 14 bases between. The germline CDR1 and CDR2 sequences are MDHEN and SYDVKM. CDR3 sequence: CASSYRGGGQPQHF. The CDR3 DNA sequence: TGTGCCAGCAGTTACCGAGGGGGTGGCCAGCCCCAGCATTTT.

The chain couples TRBV9 to TRBJ2-1, with a possible D match to TRBD2 (6 bases). Germline loops: CDR1 SGDLS, CDR2 YYNGEE. This CDR3 has 16 amino acids. V was shortened by 0 bases and J by 0 bases, with 10 bases between the two germline ends. The CDR3 DNA reads TGTGCCAGCAGCGTAGATTACGGGAGCTCCTACAATGAGCAGTTCTTC. This translates into CASSVDYGSSYNEQFF.

The count of this clone is one. The chain has TRBV29-1 and TRBJ2-7; 8 bases are shared with TRBD2. Germline assignment: CDR1 SQVTM and CDR2 ANQGSEA. Trimming removed 7 bases from V and 4 bases from J; junction bases left unmatched: 9. The CDR3 covers 13 residues. This CDR3 reads CSARGGAGYEQYF. DNA for the CDR3: TGCAGCGCCCGGGGGGGAGCAGGGTACGAGCAGTACTTC.

This clone came up once. V usage is TRBV4-2 and J usage is TRBJ1-2; D unclear. Germline-derived CDR1 and CDR2 are LGHNA and YNFKEQ. V shed 8 bases and J shed 1 base, with 11 bases lying between them. The CDR3 spans 13 residues. The CDR3 here is CASLLSVNYGYTF. CDR3 in DNA: TGTGCCAGCCTACTGTCCGTTAACTATGGCTACACCTTC.

There are a few counts of this clone. The CDR3 sequence: CASTLGRSSYEQYF. DNA for the CDR3: TGCGCCAGCACCCTCGGGAGGAGCTCCTACGAGCAGTACTTC. This chain connects TRBV5-1 to TRBJ2-7; 7 bases align to TRBD2. Germline CDR1 SGHRS, CDR2 YFSETQ. Trimming removed 6 bases from V and 0 bases from J; junction bases left unmatched: 6. CDR3 length equals 14 residues. The full variable domain, rest sourced from reference TRBV5-1 and TRBJ2-7, is KAGVTQTPRYLIKTRGQQVTLSCSPISGHRSVSWYQQTPGQGLQFLFEYFSETQRNKGNFPGRFSGRQFSNSRSEMNVSTLELGDSALYLCASTLGRSSYEQYFGPGTRLTVT.

The CDR3 DNA reads TGTGCCAGCAGCGCCCGGGACGGAGGATTTTACGAGCAGTACTTC. Amino acid sequence: CASSARDGGFYEQYF. The V call is TRBV9, the J call TRBJ2-7, with D perhaps being TRBD1 or TRBD2 (5 bases each). CDR3 length equals 15 residues. The germline V and J ends were trimmed by 3 bases and 4 bases, with 17 bases remaining between them. Germline CDR1 reads SGDLS; CDR2 reads YYNGEE.

The V gene is TRBV6-5, the J gene TRBJ2-7; 7 bases agree with TRBD1. V shed 2 bases, J shed 3 bases, and the junction held 1 base outside the gene matches. The germline gives CDR1 MNHEY, CDR2 SVGAGI. The CDR3 loop spans 13 amino acids. CDR3 sequence: CASSYRTGYEQYF. DNA of the CDR3: TGTGCCAGCAGTTACCGGACAGGCTACGAGCAGTACTTC.

The chain couples TRBV13 to TRBJ2-5; 11 nucleotides match TRBD2. Germline V gives CDR1 PRHDT, CDR2 FYEKMQ (reference sequence). The V and J ends lost 4 bases and 0 bases, in that order; junction bases with no gene match: 13. This CDR3 spans 19 amino acids. CDR3 sequence (DNA): TGTGCCAGCAGCTGGCGGTTAGCGGGAGGGTACCGAGACCAAGAGACCCAGTACTTC. Encoded protein: CASSWRLAGGYRDQETQYF.

The V gene is TRBV28, the J gene TRBJ1-1, with D perhaps matching TRBD1 (5 bases). V was cut by 3 bases and J by 5 bases, with 13 bases left in between. CDR1 is MDHEN and CDR2 is SYDVKM in the germline V gene. The CDR3 consists of 14 residues. The CDR3 reads CASSLGFEGTEAFF. The CDR3, as DNA: TGTGCCAGCAGTTTGGGGTTTGAGGGGACTGAAGCTTTCTTT.

The gene calls are TRBV9 and TRBJ2-3; 8 nucleotides match TRBD2. Germline trimming cut 4 bases from V and 2 bases from J; bases unmatched to any gene: 9. The CDR3 has 16 amino acids. The V gene's germline CDR1 is SGDLS and CDR2 YYNGEE. CDR3 coding DNA: TGTGCCAGCAGCCCCGAGGGTAGCGGGATCACAGATACGCAGTATTTT. The encoded protein is CASSPEGSGITDTQYF.

The chain is built from TRBV10-3 and TRBJ2-7; 8 bases are shared with TRBD1. The length of the CDR3 is 20 residues. After removal of 3 bases from V and 3 bases from J, the junction contained 22 bases not matched to a gene. Germline values: CDR1 ENHRY, CDR2 SYGVKD. The CDR3: CAISDPTGDQHPRSDYEQYF. The CDR3 DNA reads TGTGCCATCAGTGACCCGACAGGGGACCAGCACCCGCGGTCCGACTACGAGCAGTACTTC.

V and J are TRBV10-1 and TRBJ1-2, with 11 positions matching TRBD1. After removal of 2 bases from V and 3 bases from J, the junction contained 2 bases not matched to a gene. The CDR3 is 15 amino acids. The V gene's germline CDR1 is WNHNN and CDR2 SYGVQD (reference sequence). The CDR3 reads CASSEPGQGDYGYTF. The CDR3 DNA follows: TGCGCCAGCAGTGAGCCGGGACAGGGGGACTATGGCTACACCTTC.